Shown below are 29 T cell receptor beta chains from a single sample sequenced in a study of early T cells in non-severe SARS-CoV-2 infection. TCRdb analysed the 5' RACE reads with MiXCR anew, one entry per CDR3 protein. The sample has 97,000 or so distinct CDR3 sequences, 8% to 13% seen once. Here the sequenced sample was whole blood, taken at baseline. The receptor set was obtained from an adult who was a healthcare worker with PCR-confirmed SARS-CoV-2 infection or an uninfected control (not recorded which).

In its sample, this clonotype was seen a few times. The rearrangement joins TRBV7-2 to TRBJ2-2, with a weak D call TRBD1 (6 bases). The germline V gene encodes CDR1 SGHTA and CDR2 FQGNSA. V shed 1 base and J shed 5 bases, with 11 bases lying between them. This CDR3 spans 15 amino acids. CDR3 protein: CASSLDRVETGELFF. The CDR3 DNA reads TGTGCCAGCAGCTTAGACAGGGTAGAGACCGGGGAGCTGTTTTTT.

This clonotype was counted only a few times. The chain carries TRBV11-2 and TRBJ2-2; the D gene is possibly TRBD1 (5 bases). The CDR3 is 15 amino acids. Trimming removed 5 bases at V and 0 bases at J, with 10 bases between. Germline CDR1 is SGHAT and CDR2 is FQNNGV. DNA for the CDR3: TGTGCCAGCAGCCTTTGGGGCGCGAACACCGGGGAGCTGTTTTTT. It is translated as CASSLWGANTGELFF.

There are a few counts of this clonotype. One end of the junction does not line up with germline, which may come from a read error. The chain uses TRBV6-1 and TRBJ1-3, with 9 bases lining up with TRBD1. CDR1 and CDR2 from the germline V gene are MNHNS and SASEGT. The CDR3 covers 16 residues. CDR3 region: CASSIIQGASENTIYF. CDR3 DNA sequence: TGTGCCAGCAGTATAATACAGGGGGCATCTGAAAACACCATATATTTT.

This clonotype was found a few times. CDR3 coding DNA: TGTGCCAGCAGCCCGACGCCCTACAATGAGCAGTTCTTC. The encoded protein is CASSPTPYNEQFF. This chain links TRBV11-2 with TRBJ2-1, with D unclear. V lost 5 bases to trimming and J lost 2 bases, with 7 bases between them. In germline, CDR1 is SGHAT, CDR2 FQNNGV. The CDR3 consists of 13 residues.

A single count supports this clonotype. The V and J genes are TRBV6-2 or TRBV6-3 and TRBJ2-3; 9 positions match TRBD1. This CDR3 is built from 14 residues. Germline CDR1 is MNHEY and CDR2 is SVGEGT. Germline trimming cut 6 bases from V and 4 bases from J; bases unmatched to any gene: 5. CDR3 protein: CASRKTGGADTQYF. CDR3 coding DNA: TGTGCCAGCAGGAAGACAGGGGGAGCAGATACGCAGTATTTT.

The genes are TRBV6-5 and TRBJ2-7, with D possibly being TRBD1 (6 bases). Per germline, CDR1 MNHEY and CDR2 SVGAGI. The CDR3 has 13 amino acids. V was clipped by 6 bases and J by 3 bases, with 12 bases between them. The CDR3 protein is CASSQRGNYEQYF. Written as DNA, the CDR3 is TGTGCCAGCAGCCAAAGGGGGAACTACGAGCAGTACTTC.

The rearrangement links TRBV19 to TRBJ2-1, with D uncertain. The germline V gene encodes CDR1 LNHDA and CDR2 SQIVND (reference sequence). This CDR3 is built from 15 residues. Trimming took off 3 bases at V and 5 bases at J, with 14 bases between the two ends. CDR3 nucleotide sequence: TGTGCCAGTAGTATCGAAATGGAGCAGAACAATGAGCAGTTCTTC. Translated: CASSIEMEQNNEQFF.

This clonotype was seen many times. The CDR3 DNA follows: TGTGCCAGCTCACCAACTCCTAATCCCTACGAGCAGTACTTC. As protein: CASSPTPNPYEQYF. The rearrangement links TRBV18 to TRBJ2-7; the D is unclear. This CDR3 region has 14 residues. Looked up from germline, CDR1 is KGHSH and CDR2 is LQKENI. Trimming shortened V by 2 bases and J by 2 bases, and 10 bases separated the two germline ends.

J is TRBJ2-1 and V is TRBV6-1; possible D gene TRBD1, 6 bases. V lost 2 bases and J lost 5, with 13 bases in between. The length of the CDR3 is 15 residues. Germline V gene data show CDR1 as MNHNS and CDR2 as SASEGT. CDR3 sequence reads: CASSEYGRDNNEQFF. The CDR3 DNA sequence: TGTGCCAGCAGTGAATATGGCAGGGACAACAATGAGCAGTTCTTC.

This clonotype came up many times. V gene TRBV11-2 combines with J gene TRBJ2-4; D perhaps matches TRBD2 (5 bases). The CDR3 runs to 14 residues. The V gene lost 1 base and the J gene lost 8 bases, with 12 bases spanning the gap. Germline V CDR1 and CDR2: SGHAT, FQNNGV. For the CDR3, the DNA is TGTGCCAGCAGCTTAGGTGTTTTGAGGGACATTCAGTACTTC. Protein product: CASSLGVLRDIQYF.

This clonotype was counted a few times. This chain uses TRBV4-3 with TRBJ2-6; D unclear. The V gene's germline CDR1 is LGHNA and CDR2 YSLEER. V lost 4 bases and J lost 4, with 8 bases in between. CDR3 size: 14 residues. CDR3 nucleotide sequence: TGCGCCAGCAGCCCCAACCCAGGGGCCAACGTCCTGACTTTC. Translation: CASSPNPGANVLTF.

The sample holds many counts of this clonotype. The chain combines TRBV7-3 with TRBJ2-1; 8 positions match TRBD2. V gave up 5 bases and J gave up 9 bases; unmatched junction bases: 15. CDR1 is SGHTA, CDR2 FQGTGA, per germline. This CDR3 contains 16 residues. The CDR3 spells CASSKGLVAGYAEQFF. The CDR3 DNA is TGTGCCAGCAGCAAAGGACTCGTAGCGGGATACGCTGAGCAGTTCTTC. The variable domain in full, with the rest retrieved from reference TRBV7-3 and TRBJ2-1, is GAGVSQTPSNKVTEKGKYVELRCDPISGHTALYWYRQSLGQGPEFLIYFQGTGAADDSGLPNDRFFAVRPEGSVSTLKIQRTERGDSAVYLCASSKGLVAGYAEQFFGPGTRLTVL.

In this sample, this clonotype turned up a few times. The chain couples TRBV15 to TRBJ2-3; D remains ambiguous. This CDR3 is built from 12 residues. CDR1 is LNHNV, CDR2 YYDKDF, per germline (reference sequence). The V end was cut by 8 bases, the J end by 4 bases, with 10 bases between. The CDR3 region is CATGMVADTQYF. CDR3 nucleotide sequence: TGTGCCACCGGAATGGTAGCAGATACGCAGTATTTT.

This clonotype has more than one count but fewer than ten. The CDR3 nucleotides are TGTGCCAGCAGCCCGAGTGGAATTTCCACAGATACGCAGTATTTT. Translated: CASSPSGISTDTQYF. The rearrangement links TRBV7-2 to TRBJ2-3; no definite D call. Germline values: CDR1 SGHTA, CDR2 FQGNSA. The CDR3 spans 15 residues. With 5 bases removed from V and 2 bases from J, the gap between germline ends came to 14 bases.

This clonotype was seen a handful of times. The gene calls are TRBV4-1 and TRBJ2-7; the match to TRBD1 covers 7 bases. The CDR3 contains 15 residues. Unmatched junction bases numbered 8, after V lost 0 bases and J lost 6 bases. The germline V gene has CDR1 MGHRA and CDR2 YSYEKL. The CDR3 bases are TGCGCCAGCAGCCAAGATACAGGGGTTCTGCGCGAGCAGTACTTC. Translation gives CASSQDTGVLREQYF.

This clonotype was counted between two and nine times. V usage is TRBV14 and J usage is TRBJ2-2, with D tentatively TRBD1 (6 bases). This CDR3 contains 16 residues. The germline gives CDR1 SGHDN, CDR2 FVKESK. V lost 3 bases to trimming and J lost 1 base, with 12 bases between them. The CDR3 DNA sequence: TGTGCCAGCAGCCATTTCAAGGACAGGAACACCGGGGAGCTGTTTTTT. Protein product: CASSHFKDRNTGELFF.

This clonotype occurred once. This chain uses TRBV29-1 with TRBJ2-1; D gene unclear. The germline V gene has CDR1 SQVTM and CDR2 ANQGSEA. Trimming removed 7 bases at V and 4 bases at J, with 8 bases between. This CDR3 contains 11 residues. CDR3: CSDVGYNEQFF. The CDR3 region has the DNA TGCAGCGACGTTGGGTACAATGAGCAGTTCTTC.

The rearrangement links TRBV6-1 to TRBJ1-5; D not certain. V was cut by 2 bases and J by 0 bases, with 14 bases left in between. This CDR3 spans 17 amino acids. CDR1 and CDR2 from the germline V gene are MNHNS and SASEGT. The DNA for the CDR3 is TGTGCCAGCAGTGAAATGAGGACCGCCGATAGCAATCAGCCCCAGCATTTT. Its protein product is CASSEMRTADSNQPQHF.

This clonotype was observed a handful of times. The chain has TRBV12-3 or TRBV12-4 and TRBJ1-1; no definite D call. The CDR3 is 13 amino acids. Trimming cost V 5 bases and J 5 bases, with 12 bases left between them. Here the CDR3 reads CASSEGKGTEAFF. The CDR3 nucleotides are TGTGCCAGCAGTGAAGGGAAAGGGACTGAAGCTTTCTTT.

This clonotype has ten or more counts. V gene TRBV29-1 combines with J gene TRBJ1-2; TRBD1 aligns across 7 bases. Germline CDR1 reads SQVTM; CDR2 reads ANQGSEA. This CDR3 region has 13 residues. J lost 3 bases, V lost 5 bases, and 6 bases had no gene match. The CDR3 bases are TGCAGCGTTTCCGGGACAGCGTACTATGGCTACACCTTC. It encodes CSVSGTAYYGYTF.

The chain's CDR3 is CASTHSGSSYEQYF. The CDR3 region has the DNA TGTGCCAGCACCCACTCCGGGTCGAGCTACGAGCAGTACTTC. The rearrangement joins TRBV7-9 to TRBJ2-7, with no clear D. This CDR3 spans 14 amino acids. CDR1 and CDR2 from the germline V gene are SEHNR and FQNEAQ (reference sequence). Trimming removed 7 bases at V and 3 bases at J, with 16 bases between.

This clonotype was detected many times. DNA for the CDR3: TGTGCCAGCAGCAAGACCGGGACTAGCATCGAGCAGTACTTC. Its protein is CASSKTGTSIEQYF. The genes are TRBV28 and TRBJ2-7; 9 bases are a match to TRBD2. V was clipped by 6 bases and J by 6 bases; unmatched bases: 9. The V gene's germline CDR1 is MDHEN and CDR2 SYDVKM. There are 14 residues in the CDR3.

There are many counts of this clonotype. This rearrangement joins TRBV20-1 to TRBJ2-5, with D perhaps matching TRBD1 (6 bases). This CDR3 is 12 amino acids long. V was trimmed by 3 bases and J by 6 bases, leaving 11 bases between them. Germline CDR1 and CDR2: DFQATT and SNEGSKA (reference sequence). CDR3 nucleotide sequence: TGCAGTGCTAGTTTCAGGGGACAGACCCAGTACTTC. It yields the protein CSASFRGQTQYF.

V gene TRBV20-1 combines with J gene TRBJ2-4, with 10 nucleotides matching TRBD2. Germline CDR1 DFQATT, CDR2 SNEGSKA (reference sequence). The CDR3 covers 13 residues. The V gene end was trimmed by 6 bases and the J gene end by 8 bases; junction bases not matched to a gene: 7. The CDR3 here is CSARTSGLDIQYF. For the CDR3, the DNA is TGCAGTGCACGGACTAGCGGATTGGACATTCAGTACTTC.

This clonotype was detected many times. This sequence joins TRBV7-6 and TRBJ1-1; no reliable D call. The CDR3 extends over 16 amino acids. Germline CDR1 is SGHVS and CDR2 is FNYEAQ. Trimming took 5 bases from V and 1 from J, leaving 17 bases between them. The CDR3 DNA sequence: TGTGCCAGCAGCCATCCGTATCGGGGTAGGAACACTGAAGCTTTCTTT. Its protein product is CASSHPYRGRNTEAFF.

In this sample, this clonotype turned up many times. This sequence joins TRBV3-1 and TRBJ1-1; possible D gene TRBD1, 5 bases. This CDR3 region has 13 residues. V dropped 6 bases and J dropped 2 bases, with 10 bases sitting between them. Germline V gives CDR1 LGHDT, CDR2 YNNKEL (reference sequence). The DNA for the CDR3 is TGTGCCAGCAGTTGGGACGGAAACACTGAAGCTTTCTTT. Translation gives CASSWDGNTEAFF.

This clonotype was recorded many times. The chain employs TRBV28 and TRBJ2-3, with D tentatively TRBD2 (5 bases). Between the trimmed V and J ends, which lost 5 bases and 0 bases, there was a span of 9 bases. In germline, CDR1 is MDHEN, CDR2 SYDVKM. The CDR3 has 14 residues. The CDR3 coding sequence is TGTGCCAGCAGTCCCCGAGGGAGCACAGATACGCAGTATTTT. This gives the protein CASSPRGSTDTQYF.

The sample holds one count of this clonotype. This chain connects TRBV18 to TRBJ1-1; D unclear. Trimming cost V 3 bases and J 11 bases, with 16 bases left between them. Per germline, CDR1 KGHSH and CDR2 LQKENI. This CDR3 contains 13 residues. CDR3 nucleotide sequence: TGTGCCAGCTCACCGTCCTTAGATCTGACCGCTTTCTTT. Its translation is CASSPSLDLTAFF.

This clonotype came up many times. The rearrangement joins TRBV5-1 to TRBJ2-7; tentatively, D is TRBD2 (5 bases). The CDR3 sequence is 12 residues long. Trimming took 3 bases from V and 2 from J, leaving 6 bases between them. Germline V gene lookup returns CDR1 SGHRS and CDR2 YFSETQ. Here the CDR3 reads CASSSGTYEQYF. The CDR3 DNA follows: TGCGCCAGCAGCTCCGGGACCTACGAGCAGTACTTC. Complete variable domain (other parts from reference TRBV5-1 and TRBJ2-7): KAGVTQTPRYLIKTRGQQVTLSCSPISGHRSVSWYQQTPGQGLQFLFEYFSETQRNKGNFPGRFSGRQFSNSRSEMNVSTLELGDSALYLCASSSGTYEQYFGPGTRLTVT.